This TCR beta chain was identified in a study of molecular identifiers for immune sequencing clone quantification. V lost 8 bases and J lost 4; bases outside the gene matches: 3. CDR3 length: 13 amino acids. CDR1 is ENHRY, CDR2 SYGVKD, per germline. TCRdb reanalysed the PCR reads using MiXCR and keeps one entry per CDR3 protein. The sample has 63,000 or so distinct CDR3 sequences, around a sixth seen once; the top ten hold around 1.6%. The receptor was derived from a human donor in good health. Some libraries in this study had Jurkat cell RNA spiked in. The J gene is TRBJ2-2, the V gene TRBV10-3; 8 positions match TRBD2. Sequencing was done on a sample of naive CD8+ T cells from blood, with Jurkat cell RNA spiked in. Noted subset: FACS-sorted CD8+CD4-CCR7+CD45RA+ naive T cells. CDR3 amino acids: CAIESGSTGELFF. The CDR3 DNA follows: TGTGCCATCGAAAGCGGGAGCACCGGGGAGCTGTTTTTT.